One sample yielded the 7 T cell receptor beta chains listed below, sequenced in a study of T-cell memory formation after mild COVID-19. A single record per CDR3 protein comes from TCRdb applying MiXCR to the 5' RACE reads. The sample lists hundreds of thousands of distinct CDR3 sequences, 20% to 25% occurring once. Sequencing was performed on PBMCs or a T cell subset sorted from them (not recorded which). These receptors were obtained from an adult woman who had mild COVID-19 (a few samples of this study predate the infection). Cell type and time point are not known.

This chain connects TRBV7-3 to TRBJ2-1; 9 bases are a match to TRBD1. The germline CDR1 and CDR2 sequences are SGHTA and FQGTGA. This CDR3 contains 15 residues. After removal of 6 bases from V and 6 bases from J, the junction contained 9 bases not matched to a gene. This CDR3 is CASRKGQGLINEQFF. Here the CDR3 DNA reads TGTGCCAGCAGGAAGGGACAGGGTCTAATCAATGAGCAGTTCTTC. Using reference TRBV7-3 and TRBJ2-1 for the parts outside the CDR3, the full variable domain is GAGVSQTPSNKVTEKGKYVELRCDPISGHTALYWYRQSLGQGPEFLIYFQGTGAADDSGLPNDRFFAVRPEGSVSTLKIQRTERGDSAVYLCASRKGQGLINEQFFGPGTRLTVL.

This chain connects TRBV4-2 to TRBJ2-7; D not resolved. The germline V gene has CDR1 LGHNA and CDR2 YNFKEQ. The CDR3 runs 14 residues. Trimming removed 0 bases at V and 0 bases at J, with 6 bases between. The CDR3 sequence: CASSQDTVSYEQYF. The CDR3 DNA reads as TGTGCCAGCAGCCAAGATACCGTCTCCTACGAGCAGTACTTC.

This clonotype has a handful of counts. This chain joins TRBV20-1 and TRBJ1-1; a weak D match, TRBD1 (6 bases). V gave up 1 base and J gave up 5 bases, with 17 bases separating them. CDR3 length: 15 amino acids. Looked up from germline, CDR1 is DFQATT and CDR2 is SNEGSKA (reference sequence). The DNA for the CDR3 is TGCAGTGCTAGAGGATTACAGGGTTTGCCGACTGAAGCTTTCTTT. Protein sequence: CSARGLQGLPTEAFF.

The rearrangement joins TRBV2 to TRBJ2-1, with 8 nucleotides matching TRBD1. The CDR3 has 14 residues. The V segment lost 6 bases and the J segment 8 bases; nucleotides outside the gene matches: 9. The germline V gene encodes CDR1 SNHLY and CDR2 FYNNEI. Written as DNA, the CDR3 is TGTGCCAGCAGGAGACAGGGGAGTTGGGATGAGCAGTTCTTC. Its protein product is CASRRQGSWDEQFF.

The V call is TRBV7-2, the J call TRBJ2-1, with D perhaps TRBD1 or TRBD2 (5 bases each). This CDR3 region has 16 residues. CDR1 and CDR2 from the germline V gene are SGHTA and FQGNSA. V was clipped by 2 bases and J by 3 bases, with 14 bases between them. CDR3 sequence (DNA): TGTGCCAGCAGCTTATTCGCAGGGAGCGGCTACAATGAGCAGTTCTTC. It translates to CASSLFAGSGYNEQFF. Looking up the rest from reference TRBV7-2 and TRBJ2-1 gives the full variable domain: GAGVSQSPSNKVTEKGKDVELRCDPISGHTALYWYRQSLGQGLEFLIYFQGNSAPDKSGLPSDRFSAERTGGSVSTLTIQRTQQEDSAVYLCASSLFAGSGYNEQFFGPGTRLTVL.

The chain combines TRBV5-1 with TRBJ2-7; tentatively, D is TRBD2 (5 bases). The CDR3 loop spans 14 amino acids. V gave up 4 bases and J gave up 0 bases, with 11 bases separating them. CDR1 and CDR2 (germline): SGHRS, YFSETQ. The CDR3 sequence is CASSLSGLSYEQYF. CDR3 in DNA: TGCGCCAGCAGCCTCTCTGGACTCTCCTACGAGCAGTACTTC.

The V call is TRBV5-1, the J call TRBJ2-7; 10 positions match TRBD2. Germline V lookup: CDR1 SGHRS, CDR2 YFSETQ. The V gene end was trimmed by 4 bases and the J gene end by 1 base; junction bases not matched to a gene: 5. The CDR3 is made up of 15 amino acids. CDR3 in amino acids: CASSPIAGGSYEQYF. The CDR3 DNA reads TGCGCCAGCAGCCCCATAGCGGGAGGTTCCTACGAGCAGTACTTC.